A single T cell receptor beta chain is shown here with its context. In germline, CDR1 is SNHLY, CDR2 FYNNEI. The V end was cut by 4 bases, the J end by 5 bases, with 7 bases between. The CDR3 consists of 12 residues. This entry belongs to a study of blood T cell repertoires in COVID-19. Authors' processing steps: Amplification with reference gene primers provided the estimates of nucleated cell counts. This table comes from immunoSEQ multiplex PCR, and its TCRdb copy is limited to in-frame clones, with some not included. From that table come the V and J calls and clone size; the DNA was used to work out D and trimming. This sample has hundreds of thousands of clones, with 70% to 90% found just once.

The TCR sequence derives from a man between 65 and 85 years old with acute or convalescent COVID-19. The rearrangement joins TRBV2 to TRBJ2-3; D gene ambiguous. The sample consisted of peripheral blood. CDR3 protein: CASSVARDTQYF. In nucleotides, the CDR3 is TGTGCCAGCAGTGTGGCCCGAGATACGCAGTATTTT.